This T cell receptor beta chain was retrieved from a study of cytomegalovirus exposure and HLA in healthy donors. Study-level results: TCR association rates varied by HLA locus in a later analysis, with DRB1 highest and HLA-C lowest.

60 Vbeta and 13 Jbeta primers were used in PCR. Produced via immunoSEQ multiplex PCR; TCRdb's table is partial and in-frame only. The sample records approximately 100,000 clones, about four fifths being singletons. This clone was detected only once. Its specificity is unknown. This TCR was recovered from a man between 18 and 35 years old in good health and CMV-seropositive. The sample taken for sequencing was PBMCs.

DNA of the CDR3: TGCGCCAGCAGCCCTTCCAGGAATAATTCACCCCTCCACTTT. Translation: CASSPSRNNSPLHF. The chain links TRBV4-1 to TRBJ1-6, with no clear D. CDR3 length: 14 residues. In germline, CDR1 is MGHRA, CDR2 YSYEKL. V dropped 4 bases and J dropped 5 bases, with 9 bases sitting between them.